This T cell receptor (beta chain) stems from a study of identical twins. One entry per CDR3 protein results from TCRdb running MiXCR on the 5' RACE reads. The table includes roughly 690,000 distinct CDR3 sequences, about 20% detected once. V was clipped by 6 bases and J by 9 bases; unmatched bases: 17. CDR3 length: 17 residues. This same sample was also taken into another study, of T cells expressing NK-cell markers. That paper adds: In several donors, dominant clonotypes made up about 28.3-60.1% of CD3+CD56-NKG2C+ cells.

Sequenced sample: PBMCs. This sequence was found in a woman aged 18-29 years in good health. V is TRBV12-3 or TRBV12-4 and J is TRBJ2-1; 10 bases are a match to TRBD2. This CDR3 is CASSPTRTSGPEGEQFF. The CDR3 nucleotides read TGTGCCAGCAGCCCGACCAGGACTAGCGGTCCCGAGGGTGAGCAGTTCTTC.